What follows is one T cell receptor (beta chain) and its context. It was by 5' RACE with UMI labels that the TRB cDNA libraries were prepared. TCRdb reprocessed the 5' RACE reads and keeps a single row for each CDR3 protein, giving no DNA. Reported are approximately 56,000 distinct CDR3 sequences; the ten largest clones contain 20% to 25%. These data originate in a study of CXCR3-negative and CXCR3-positive naive CD8 T cells. The CDR3 runs 12 residues. The gene calls are TRBV12-3 or TRBV12-4 and TRBJ2-7; TCRdb outputs TRBD1, but without DNA this stays unchecked. Sequenced sample: memory CD8+ T cells from blood. The TCR comes from a human donor in good health. Some clones in this sample may be carry-over from other donors' samples. The CDR3 sequence: CASSLMGTEQYF.